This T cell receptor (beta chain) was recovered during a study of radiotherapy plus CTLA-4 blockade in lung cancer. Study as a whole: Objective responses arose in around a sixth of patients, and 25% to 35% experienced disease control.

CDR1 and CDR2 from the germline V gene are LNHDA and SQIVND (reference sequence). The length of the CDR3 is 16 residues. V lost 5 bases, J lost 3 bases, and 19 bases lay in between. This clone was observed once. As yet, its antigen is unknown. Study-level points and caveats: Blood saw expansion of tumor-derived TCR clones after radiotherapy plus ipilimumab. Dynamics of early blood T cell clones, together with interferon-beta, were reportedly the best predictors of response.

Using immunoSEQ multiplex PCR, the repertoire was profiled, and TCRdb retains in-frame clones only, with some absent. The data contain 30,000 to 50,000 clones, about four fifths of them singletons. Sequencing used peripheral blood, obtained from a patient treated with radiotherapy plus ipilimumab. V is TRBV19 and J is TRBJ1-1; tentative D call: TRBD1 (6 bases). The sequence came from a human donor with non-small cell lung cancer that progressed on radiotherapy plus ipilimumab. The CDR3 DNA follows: TGTGCCAGTAGTGGTGACAGGTGGATTCTGGACACTGAAGCTTTCTTT. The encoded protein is CASSGDRWILDTEAFF.